This T cell receptor beta chain appears in the sequencing data of a study of patients and donors after allogeneic stem cell transplantation. TCRdb reprocessed the RT-PCR reads via MiXCR and lists one record per CDR3 protein. This repertoire shows 150,000 to 200,000 distinct CDR3 sequences, around two fifths found once; its top ten account for 33%. This clonotype was seen a few times. This CDR3 has 13 residues. The V end lost 3 bases, the J end lost 8 bases, and 11 bases lay between the germline ends. The chain has TRBV12-3 or TRBV12-4 and TRBJ2-1, with D perhaps matching TRBD2 (6 bases). Sequencing was performed on blood, either unsorted or a sorted T cell fraction (not recorded which). This clonotype was obtained from a human donor who was either an allogeneic HSCT recipient or a stem cell or donor lymphocyte infusion donor (not recorded which). It is not recorded whose cells these are; they may come from a transplant donor. The chain's CDR3 is CASSFGGSDEQFF. The CDR3 region has the DNA TGTGCCAGCAGTTTCGGGGGAAGTGATGAGCAGTTCTTC.